This TCR beta chain was found in a study of T cell responses to AZD1222 COVID-19 vaccine. Overall study findings and caveats: Spike-specific TCR repertoires showed rising breadth and depth after two AZD1222 doses. Clonal diversity may have been underestimated, and the donors were mostly white British, with more females than males. Per reports, nearly half of all spike-specific TCRs target regions that are unmutated in variants. Baseline seropositives among AZD1222 recipients totaled only five or six.

From germline, CDR1 is LNHDA and CDR2 SQIVND (reference sequence). The CDR3 has 13 amino acids. The V end lost 3 bases, the J end lost 3 bases, and 3 bases lay between the germline ends. TCRdb's table, derived via immunoSEQ multiplex PCR, lists solely in-frame clones and lacks some. The sample shows 58,000 or so clones, less than 90% of them seen only once. A word on this clone: Its antigen is currently unknown.

This rearrangement joins TRBV19 to TRBJ1-6, with D uncertain. The specimen comprised peripheral blood, sampled on day 0 of AZD1222 vaccination. The TCR originated in an adult in good health. The CDR3 here is CASSIGYNSPLHF. The CDR3 nucleotides are TGTGCCAGTAGTATCGGCTATAATTCACCCCTCCACTTT.